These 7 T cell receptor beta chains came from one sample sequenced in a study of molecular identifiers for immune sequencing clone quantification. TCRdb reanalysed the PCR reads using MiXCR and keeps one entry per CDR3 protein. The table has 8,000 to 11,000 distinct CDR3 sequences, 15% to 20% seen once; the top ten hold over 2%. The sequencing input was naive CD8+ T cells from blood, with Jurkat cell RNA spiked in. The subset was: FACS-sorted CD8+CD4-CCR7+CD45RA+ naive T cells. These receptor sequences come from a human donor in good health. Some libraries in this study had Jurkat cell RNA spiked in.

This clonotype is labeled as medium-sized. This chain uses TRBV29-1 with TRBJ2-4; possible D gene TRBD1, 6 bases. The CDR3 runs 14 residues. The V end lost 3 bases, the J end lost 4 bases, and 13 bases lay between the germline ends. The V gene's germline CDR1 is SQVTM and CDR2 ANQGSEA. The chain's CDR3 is CSVEAAGTKNIQYF. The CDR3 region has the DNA TGCAGCGTTGAGGCCGCAGGGACAAAAAACATTCAGTACTTC.

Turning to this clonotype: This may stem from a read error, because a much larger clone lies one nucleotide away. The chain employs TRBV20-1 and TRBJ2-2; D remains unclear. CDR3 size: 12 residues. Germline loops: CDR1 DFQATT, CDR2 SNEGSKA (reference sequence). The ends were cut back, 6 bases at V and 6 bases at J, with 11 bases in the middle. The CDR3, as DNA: TGCAGTGCAGGACGCCCCGCCGGGGAGCTGTTTTTT. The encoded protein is CSAGRPAGELFF.

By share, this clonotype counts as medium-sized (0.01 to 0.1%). The CDR3 protein is CASSPYSNQPQHF. In DNA, the CDR3 is TGTGCCAGCAGTCCATATAGCAATCAGCCCCAGCATTTT. This sequence joins TRBV27 and TRBJ1-5, with no clear D. Germline V gene sequence: CDR1 MNHEY, CDR2 SMNVEV (reference sequence). The CDR3 length is 13 residues. V lost 5 bases and J lost 0, with 5 bases in between.

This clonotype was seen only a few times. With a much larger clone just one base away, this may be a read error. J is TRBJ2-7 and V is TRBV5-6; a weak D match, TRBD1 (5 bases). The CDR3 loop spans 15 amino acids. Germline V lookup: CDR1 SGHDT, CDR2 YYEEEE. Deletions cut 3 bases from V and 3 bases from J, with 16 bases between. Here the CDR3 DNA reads TGTGCCAGCAGCTCGGAAGGACACCTCATCTACGAGCAGTACTTC. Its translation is CASSSEGHLIYEQYF.

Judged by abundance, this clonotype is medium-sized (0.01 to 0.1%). Here the CDR3 DNA reads TGCAGTGCCACTGAGTCGGGACAGGGGTTTCAGCCCCAGCATTTT. The encoded protein is CSATESGQGFQPQHF. V gene TRBV20-1 combines with J gene TRBJ1-5, with 10 nucleotides matching TRBD1. The length of the CDR3 is 15 residues. In germline, CDR1 is DFQATT, CDR2 SNEGSKA (reference sequence). The junction had 11 bases not matched to a gene; V was cut back by 6 bases and J by 6 bases.

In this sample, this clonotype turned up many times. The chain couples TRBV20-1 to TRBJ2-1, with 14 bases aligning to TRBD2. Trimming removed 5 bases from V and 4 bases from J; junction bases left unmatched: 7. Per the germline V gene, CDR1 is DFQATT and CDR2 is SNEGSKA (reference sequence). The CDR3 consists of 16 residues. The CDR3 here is CSAGRLAGGAYNEQFF. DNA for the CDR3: TGCAGTGCTGGGAGACTAGCGGGGGGGGCATACAATGAGCAGTTCTTC.

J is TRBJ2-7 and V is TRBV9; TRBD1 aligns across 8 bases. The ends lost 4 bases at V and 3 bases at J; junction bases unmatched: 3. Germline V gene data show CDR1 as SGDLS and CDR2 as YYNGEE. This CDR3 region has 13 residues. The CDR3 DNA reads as TGTGCCAGCAGCTCCGGGACAGGCTACGAGCAGTACTTC. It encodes CASSSGTGYEQYF.